Following are 27 T cell receptor beta chains from one sample sequenced in a study of T-cell memory formation after mild COVID-19. MiXCR, run by TCRdb on the 5' RACE reads, gives a single entry per CDR3 protein. The sample carries hundreds of thousands of distinct CDR3 sequences, about 23% recorded once. Sequencing input: PBMCs or a T cell subset sorted from them (not recorded which). These TCRs come from an adult woman who had mild COVID-19 (a few samples of this study predate the infection). Cell type and time point are not known.

This chain uses TRBV7-2 with TRBJ2-2; 7 bases line up with TRBD2. Germline loops: CDR1 SGHTA, CDR2 FQGNSA. The V gene end was trimmed by 0 bases and the J gene end by 4 bases; junction bases not matched to a gene: 5. The CDR3 contains 16 residues. CDR3 region: CASSLAGGTGTGELFF. The CDR3 DNA follows: TGTGCCAGCAGCTTAGCGGGAGGGACGGGCACCGGGGAGCTGTTTTTT.

In this sample, this clonotype turned up a few times. The CDR3 sequence: CASHKSRVEQPQHF. As DNA, the CDR3 is TGTGCCAGTCATAAAAGCAGGGTTGAGCAGCCCCAGCATTTT. The rearrangement uses TRBV6-6 and TRBJ1-5; a possible D gene is TRBD1 (5 bases). CDR3 length equals 14 residues. V lost 9 bases, J lost 7 bases, and 19 bases lay in between. Germline-derived CDR1 and CDR2 are MNHNY and SVGAGI (reference sequence).

This clonotype occurred a few times. This chain joins TRBV19 and TRBJ2-5; D is possibly TRBD1 (6 bases). Germline V gene lookup returns CDR1 LNHDA and CDR2 SQIVND (reference sequence). The V end was cut by 7 bases, the J end by 3 bases, with 18 bases between. This CDR3 region has 15 residues. The CDR3 spells CASKWSGTLKETQYF. DNA of the CDR3: TGTGCCAGTAAGTGGTCCGGGACACTTAAAGAGACCCAGTACTTC.

This clonotype showed up just a few times. The V call is TRBV6-5, the J call TRBJ2-6, with a possible D match to TRBD1 (6 bases). The germline CDR1 and CDR2 sequences are MNHEY and SVGAGI. The CDR3 consists of 19 residues. V lost 5 bases to trimming and J lost 0 bases, with 20 bases between them. Here the CDR3 DNA reads TGTGCCAGCAGTGGACCGACAGGCCGACGTCCCTCTGGGGCCAACGTCCTGACTTTC. It specifies CASSGPTGRRPSGANVLTF.

This clonotype was picked up a small number of times. The CDR3 DNA sequence: TGCAGTGCTAGGTCTAGGACAGGGGAGGGGCAGTACTTC. Translated, it gives CSARSRTGEGQYF. The chain carries TRBV20-1 and TRBJ2-7, with TRBD1 identical over 9 bases. Germline CDR1 DFQATT, CDR2 SNEGSKA (reference sequence). The trim removed 3 bases at V and 9 bases at J, leaving 9 bases unmatched. The CDR3 extends over 13 amino acids.

This chain uses TRBV9 with TRBJ1-1; maybe TRBD1 (6 bases). Germline assignment: CDR1 SGDLS and CDR2 YYNGEE. The CDR3 consists of 14 residues. Trimming stripped 1 base from V and 1 base from J, with 8 bases between. The CDR3 loop reads CASSVRGGNTEAFF. The CDR3, as DNA: TGTGCCAGCAGCGTAAGAGGGGGGAACACTGAAGCTTTCTTT.

V usage is TRBV14 and J usage is TRBJ1-1; D gene ambiguous. V lost 4 bases, J lost 1 base, and 13 bases lay in between. Germline CDR1 reads SGHDN; CDR2 reads FVKESK. This CDR3 has 15 amino acids. The CDR3 protein is CASSRDLNPNTEAFF. In nucleotides, the CDR3 is TGTGCCAGCAGCCGAGACCTTAACCCGAACACTGAAGCTTTCTTT.

This clonotype was counted between two and nine times. The chain uses TRBV2 and TRBJ1-1; no clear D. The CDR3 runs 12 residues. Germline CDR1 and CDR2: SNHLY and FYNNEI. V lost 1 base and J 6 bases, leaving 6 bases between the germline ends. The CDR3 protein is CASSEEVAEAFF. The CDR3 DNA sequence: TGTGCCAGCAGTGAAGAGGTGGCTGAAGCTTTCTTT.

The chain links TRBV7-8 to TRBJ2-7; possibly TRBD1 for D (5 bases). Germline CDR1 reads SGHVS; CDR2 reads FQNEAQ. Deletions cut 11 bases from V and 3 bases from J, with 20 bases between. CDR3 length: 14 residues. The CDR3 here is CASDGGQGFYEQYF. The CDR3 DNA reads TGTGCCTCGGACGGTGGGCAGGGCTTCTACGAGCAGTACTTC.

This clonotype occurred a few times. Here the CDR3 DNA reads TGTGCCAGCAGCTTGTGGGGACAGAACACCGGGGAGCTGTTTTTT. Its protein product is CASSLWGQNTGELFF. The chain links TRBV5-6 to TRBJ2-2, with D perhaps matching TRBD1 (6 bases). Germline CDR1 reads SGHDT; CDR2 reads YYEEEE. This CDR3 is 15 amino acids long. The V and J ends lost 1 base and 1 base respectively, with 8 bases between them.

The chain joins TRBV6-5 to TRBJ1-1, with 7 bases aligning to TRBD1. The CDR3 runs to 16 residues. V was pared by 5 bases and J by 1 base, with 10 bases of the junction left unmatched. CDR1 is MNHEY and CDR2 is SVGAGI in the germline V gene. CDR3 residues: CASSVNTGVRNTEAFF. The DNA of the CDR3 is TGTGCCAGCAGTGTCAATACAGGGGTCAGGAACACTGAAGCTTTCTTT.

This clonotype was counted only a few times. The chain recombines TRBV6-5 with TRBJ2-7; the match to TRBD1 covers 8 bases. From germline, CDR1 is MNHEY and CDR2 SVGAGI. CDR3 length: 15 amino acids. The V and J ends lost 6 bases and 3 bases, in that order; junction bases with no gene match: 10. The CDR3 sequence is CASSNGQGGVYEQYF. In DNA form, the CDR3 reads TGTGCCAGCAGCAACGGACAGGGTGGAGTCTACGAGCAGTACTTC.

The table lists this clonotype with a few counts. The chain combines TRBV4-1 with TRBJ2-7; perhaps TRBD1 as D (5 bases). CDR1 and CDR2 from the germline V gene are MGHRA and YSYEKL. V was trimmed by 5 bases and J by 3 bases, leaving 20 bases between them. This CDR3 is built from 16 residues. For the CDR3, the DNA is TGCGCCAGCAGCATCGACAGAGAAGATGTGAACTACGAGCAGTACTTC. It translates to CASSIDREDVNYEQYF.

The chain couples TRBV23-1 to TRBJ2-3; D is perhaps TRBD2 (5 bases). TRBV23-1 is marked as an open reading frame, function uncertain. The CDR3 contains 13 residues. V lost 4 bases and J lost 6, with 11 bases in between. CDR3 nucleotides: TGCGCCAGCAGTCGTGGGGAGTCGGATACGCAGTATTTT. Its protein is CASSRGESDTQYF.

J is TRBJ1-5 and V is TRBV7-9; D is possibly TRBD1 (5 bases). This CDR3 comprises 20 residues. The ends were cut back, 1 base at V and 2 bases at J, with 24 bases in the middle. Germline V gene lookup returns CDR1 SEHNR and CDR2 FQNEAQ (reference sequence). CDR3 DNA sequence: TGTGCCAGCAGCTTAGTGGAGGCAGGGAGTTTGGTATTCGGCAATCAGCCCCAGCATTTT. This encodes CASSLVEAGSLVFGNQPQHF.

In its sample, this clonotype was seen a few times. The J gene is TRBJ2-5, the V gene TRBV20-1, with TRBD2 matching over 7 bases. Trimming removed 6 bases from V and 1 base from J; junction bases left unmatched: 11. The CDR3 runs to 15 residues. In germline, CDR1 is DFQATT, CDR2 SNEGSKA (reference sequence). DNA for the CDR3: TGCAGTGCCCAGGTCAGGGAGGGCCCCCAAGAGACCCAGTACTTC. Residues: CSAQVREGPQETQYF.

V usage is TRBV21-1 and J usage is TRBJ1-5; the D segment call TRBD1 is taken from the table without a DNA check. TRBV21-1 is classified as a pseudogene. The CDR3 contains 17 residues. The CDR3 protein is CASSKATKQGPKQPQHF. The CDR3 coding sequence is TGTGCCAGCAGCAAAGCGACCAAACAGGGACCAAAGCAGCCCCAGCATTTT.

This clonotype occurred many times. DNA of the CDR3: TGTGCCAGCAGCCCAGGACAGTTCTCTGGGGCCAACGTCCTGACTTTC. This encodes CASSPGQFSGANVLTF. This chain links TRBV5-8 with TRBJ2-6; D perhaps matches TRBD1 (6 bases). V was clipped by 4 bases and J by 0 bases, with 11 bases between them. The germline V gene has CDR1 SGHTS and CDR2 YDEGEE. The CDR3 sequence is 16 residues long.

This clonotype occurred a few times. The chain links TRBV3-1 to TRBJ2-2, with 8 nucleotides matching TRBD1. Germline V gene lookup returns CDR1 LGHDT and CDR2 YNNKEL (reference sequence). J lost 5 bases, V lost 2 bases, and 7 bases had no gene match. The length of the CDR3 is 16 residues. The CDR3 DNA sequence: TGTGCCAGCAGCCAACGCCGGACAGGGTGGACCGGGGAGCTGTTTTTT. Amino acid sequence: CASSQRRTGWTGELFF. The variable domain in full, completed from reference TRBV3-1 and TRBJ2-2, reads DTAVSQTPKYLVTQMGNDKSIKCEQNLGHDTMYWYKQDSKKFLKIMFSYNNKELIINETVPNRFSPKSPDKAHLNLHINSLELGDSAVYFCASSQRRTGWTGELFFGEGSRLTVL.

This clonotype appeared a single time. V is TRBV30 and J is TRBJ2-3; unclear D gene. Per germline, CDR1 GTSNPN and CDR2 SVGIG (reference sequence). The V end lost 5 bases, the J end lost 0 bases, and 18 bases lay between the germline ends. This CDR3 region has 16 residues. As DNA, the CDR3 is TGTGCCTGGTGTACGGCTAAGGACCCTAGCACAGATACGCAGTATTTT. Translated: CAWCTAKDPSTDTQYF.

This clonotype was counted between two and nine times. The chain combines TRBV20-1 with TRBJ2-5, with 12 positions matching TRBD2. Per the germline V gene, CDR1 is DFQATT and CDR2 is SNEGSKA (reference sequence). V gave up 0 bases and J gave up 5 bases; unmatched junction bases: 10. The CDR3 extends over 17 amino acids. Here the CDR3 reads CSARDFSTSGSEETQYF. The CDR3 DNA reads TGCAGTGCTAGAGATTTCTCGACTAGCGGGAGTGAGGAGACCCAGTACTTC.

V usage is TRBV6-2 or TRBV6-3 and J usage is TRBJ2-3, with D possibly being TRBD2 (5 bases). Germline CDR1 reads MNHEY; CDR2 reads SVGEGT. The CDR3 has 16 amino acids. V was trimmed by 0 bases and J by 3 bases, leaving 13 bases between them. The CDR3 here is CASSYSRVLGTDTQYF. CDR3 sequence (DNA): TGTGCCAGCAGTTACTCGAGGGTCCTAGGAACAGATACGCAGTATTTT.

The sample holds a few counts of this clonotype. V gene TRBV20-1 combines with J gene TRBJ2-7; 8 bases are shared with TRBD2. Germline values: CDR1 DFQATT, CDR2 SNEGSKA (reference sequence). V dropped 5 bases and J dropped 3; count of bases not matched to a gene: 6. The CDR3 loop spans 13 amino acids. For the CDR3, the DNA is TGCAGTGCTCGAACTAGCGGAAACTACGAGCAGTACTTC. Amino acid sequence: CSARTSGNYEQYF.

The chain carries TRBV6-5 and TRBJ1-1, with 7 bases aligning to TRBD1. V trimming: 10 bases; J trimming: 2 bases; junction bases outside the gene matches: 7. Germline CDR1 and CDR2: MNHEY and SVGAGI. The CDR3 length is 13 residues. CDR3 DNA: TGTGCCACCACGGACAGGCTCAACACTGAAGCTTTCTTT. It codes for CATTDRLNTEAFF.

The genes are TRBV7-9 and TRBJ2-7, with D perhaps matching TRBD2 (5 bases). The V gene lost 0 bases and the J gene lost 3 bases, with 12 bases spanning the gap. The length of the CDR3 is 15 residues. The germline CDR1 and CDR2 sequences are SEHNR and FQNEAQ (reference sequence). This CDR3 is CASSLAGAIHYEQYF. The CDR3 bases are TGTGCCAGCAGCTTAGCGGGAGCGATCCACTACGAGCAGTACTTC.

The CDR3: CASSEEQGATYEQYF. The CDR3 DNA reads TGTGCCAGCAGCGAAGAGCAGGGGGCTACGTACGAGCAGTACTTC. This chain connects TRBV7-6 to TRBJ2-7, with 8 bases matching TRBD1. The trim removed 5 bases at V and 4 bases at J, leaving 10 bases unmatched. This CDR3 comprises 15 residues. Germline CDR1 reads SGHVS; CDR2 reads FNYEAQ.

This clonotype was seen a single time. This rearrangement joins TRBV29-1 to TRBJ2-1; 9 bases align to TRBD2. With 4 bases clipped from V and 0 bases from J, the junction kept 7 bases outside the gene matches. The germline CDR1 and CDR2 sequences are SQVTM and ANQGSEA. The CDR3 has 16 amino acids. CDR3: CSVGLADTASYNEQFF. The CDR3 DNA reads as TGCAGCGTTGGACTAGCGGACACCGCCTCCTACAATGAGCAGTTCTTC.